The 12 T cell receptor beta chains in this list originate from one sample, sequenced in a study of blood T cell repertoires in COVID-19. Measured with immunoSEQ multiplex PCR; TCRdb has only the in-frame clones, and not every one. The repertoire has about 190,000 clones, 90% of them found once; the top ten carry around 0.63%. The sample taken for sequencing was peripheral blood. Every receptor here comes from a man aged 50-59 years with acute or convalescent COVID-19.

The chain employs TRBV6-1 and TRBJ2-2; a possible D gene is TRBD2 (7 bases). Germline values: CDR1 MNHNS, CDR2 SASEGT. The CDR3 consists of 14 residues. Trimming pared 2 bases from V and 7 bases from J, leaving 11 bases between. The CDR3 loop is CASSEQGRDGELFF. For the CDR3, the DNA is TGTGCCAGCAGTGAACAGGGGAGGGACGGGGAGCTGTTTTTT.

V usage is TRBV5-1 and J usage is TRBJ2-7; TRBD1 might be the D (6 bases). The CDR3 is made up of 15 amino acids. V was clipped by 0 bases and J by 4 bases, with 14 bases between them. The germline CDR1 and CDR2 sequences are SGHRS and YFSETQ. Here the CDR3 DNA reads TGCGCCAGCAGCTTGGCTGGGACATCCTCATACGAGCAGTACTTC. Translated: CASSLAGTSSYEQYF.

The CDR3 loop reads CATMLAYNTEAFF. The DNA for the CDR3 is TGTGCCACCATGCTAGCCTATAACACTGAAGCTTTCTTT. This chain uses TRBV15 with TRBJ1-1, with unresolved D. Per germline, CDR1 LNHNV and CDR2 YYDKDF (reference sequence). The CDR3 spans 13 residues. Trimming removed 7 bases at V and 2 bases at J, with 11 bases between.

The chain links TRBV10-1 to TRBJ2-1, with TRBD2 matching over 14 bases. The CDR3 consists of 15 residues. Germline CDR1 WNHNN, CDR2 SYGVQD (reference sequence). Trimming cost V 4 bases and J 7 bases; bases outside gene matches: 3. Written as DNA, the CDR3 is TGCGCCAGCAGTGGGGGGACTAGCGGGAGAAATGAGCAGTTCTTC. It specifies CASSGGTSGRNEQFF.

This sequence joins TRBV7-3 and TRBJ2-1; D is undetermined. This CDR3 region has 12 residues. Trimming removed 5 bases at V and 7 bases at J, with 9 bases between. Germline CDR1 is SGHTA and CDR2 is FQGTGA. The CDR3 region is CASSRGGNEQFF. CDR3 sequence (DNA): TGTGCCAGCAGCAGAGGTGGGAATGAGCAGTTCTTC.

DNA for the CDR3: TGCGCCAGCAGCAGTTTCCCCCAGGACACTGAAGCTTTCTTT. This encodes CASSSFPQDTEAFF. V gene TRBV5-1 combines with J gene TRBJ1-1; D is uncertain. Germline V lookup: CDR1 SGHRS, CDR2 YFSETQ. The length of the CDR3 is 14 residues. Trimming removed 4 bases at V and 3 bases at J, with 13 bases between.

This rearrangement joins TRBV4-2 to TRBJ1-1; D is unclear. Germline values: CDR1 LGHNA, CDR2 YNFKEQ. With 8 bases removed from V and 6 bases from J, the gap between germline ends came to 16 bases. The CDR3 spans 13 residues. CDR3 residues: CASQRGGGAEAFF. CDR3 nucleotides: TGTGCCAGCCAACGTGGAGGAGGTGCTGAAGCTTTCTTT.

J is TRBJ2-1 and V is TRBV3-1 (or the pseudogene TRBV3-2), with 9 bases that match TRBD2. Germline V CDR1 and CDR2: LGHDT, YNNKEL (reference sequence). V lost 5 bases, J lost 0 bases, and 14 bases stayed unmatched. The CDR3 spans 19 residues. For the CDR3, the DNA is TGTGCCAGCAGCGGAATGACTAGCGGCATCAGCAGCTCCTACAATGAGCAGTTCTTC. Translation: CASSGMTSGISSSYNEQFF.

This clone was seen more than once but under ten times. This sequence joins TRBV4-1 and TRBJ2-3; D is undetermined. This CDR3 spans 13 amino acids. V was shortened by 0 bases and J by 7 bases, with 8 bases between the two germline ends. Germline CDR1 MGHRA, CDR2 YSYEKL. CDR3 DNA sequence: TGCGCCAGCAGCCAAGACCCCTTATATACGCAGTATTTT. Encoded protein: CASSQDPLYTQYF.

The gene calls are TRBV4-1 and TRBJ2-1, with 11 bases aligning to TRBD2. The CDR3 runs 14 residues. With V trimmed by 4 bases and J by 5 bases, 1 base remained unmatched. Germline V gives CDR1 MGHRA, CDR2 YSYEKL. In nucleotides, the CDR3 is TGCGCCAGCAGCCTGACTAGCGGGAACAATGAGCAGTTCTTC. It yields the protein CASSLTSGNNEQFF.

V usage is TRBV24-1 and J usage is TRBJ1-1, with D tentatively TRBD1 (5 bases). Germline V lookup: CDR1 KGHDR, CDR2 SFDVKD. This CDR3 has 13 residues. With 4 bases removed from V and 8 bases from J, the gap between germline ends came to 13 bases. CDR3 amino acids: CATSESIRGEAFF. CDR3 bases: TGTGCCACCAGTGAAAGCATAAGGGGAGAAGCTTTCTTT.

The rearrangement uses TRBV27 and TRBJ2-5; 7 positions match TRBD1. The junction had 1 base not matched to a gene; V was cut back by 4 bases and J by 2 bases. The CDR3 has 13 amino acids. Germline values: CDR1 MNHEY, CDR2 SMNVEV (reference sequence). For the CDR3, the DNA is TGTGCCAGCAGTTGGGACAGACAAGAGACCCAGTACTTC. Residues: CASSWDRQETQYF.